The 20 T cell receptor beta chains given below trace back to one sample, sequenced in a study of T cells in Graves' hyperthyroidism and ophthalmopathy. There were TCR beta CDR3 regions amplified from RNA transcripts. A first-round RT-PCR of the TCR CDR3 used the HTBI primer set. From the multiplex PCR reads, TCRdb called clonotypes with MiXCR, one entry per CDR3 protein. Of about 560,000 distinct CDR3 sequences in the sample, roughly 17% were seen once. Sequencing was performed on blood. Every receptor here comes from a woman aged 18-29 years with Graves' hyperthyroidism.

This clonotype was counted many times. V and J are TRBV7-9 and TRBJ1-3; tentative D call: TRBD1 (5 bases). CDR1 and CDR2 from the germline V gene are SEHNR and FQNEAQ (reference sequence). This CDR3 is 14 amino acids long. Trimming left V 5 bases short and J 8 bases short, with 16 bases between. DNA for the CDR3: TGTGCCAGCAGCCACGGGGGGGGAGGCTACACCATATATTTT. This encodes CASSHGGGGYTIYF. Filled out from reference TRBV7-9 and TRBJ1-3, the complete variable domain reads DTGVSQNPRHKITKRGQNVTFRCDPISEHNRLYWYRQTLGQGPEFLTYFQNEAQLEKSRLLSDRFSAERPKGSFSTLEIQRTEQGDSAMYLCASSHGGGGYTIYFGEGSWLTVV.

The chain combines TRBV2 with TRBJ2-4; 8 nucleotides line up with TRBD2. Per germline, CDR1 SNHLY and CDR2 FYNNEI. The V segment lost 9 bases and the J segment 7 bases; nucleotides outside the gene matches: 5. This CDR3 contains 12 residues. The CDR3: CASRLAGNIQYF. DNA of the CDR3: TGTGCCAGTAGATTAGCGGGGAACATTCAGTACTTC.

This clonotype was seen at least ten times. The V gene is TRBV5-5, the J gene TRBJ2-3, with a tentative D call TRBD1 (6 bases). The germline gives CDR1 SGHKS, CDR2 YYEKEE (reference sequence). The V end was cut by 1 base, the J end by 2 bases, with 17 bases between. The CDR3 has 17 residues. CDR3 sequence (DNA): TGTGCCAGCAGCTTGTACCCTACAGGGACGGCCACAGATACGCAGTATTTT. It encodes CASSLYPTGTATDTQYF.

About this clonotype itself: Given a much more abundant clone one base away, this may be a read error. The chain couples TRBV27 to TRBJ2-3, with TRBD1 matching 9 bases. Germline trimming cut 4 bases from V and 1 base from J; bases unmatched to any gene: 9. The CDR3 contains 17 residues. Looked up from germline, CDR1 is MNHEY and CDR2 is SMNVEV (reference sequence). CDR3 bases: TGTGCCAGCAGTTACCACAGGGGGCAAGGACGCACAGATACGCAGTATTTT. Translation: CASSYHRGQGRTDTQYF.

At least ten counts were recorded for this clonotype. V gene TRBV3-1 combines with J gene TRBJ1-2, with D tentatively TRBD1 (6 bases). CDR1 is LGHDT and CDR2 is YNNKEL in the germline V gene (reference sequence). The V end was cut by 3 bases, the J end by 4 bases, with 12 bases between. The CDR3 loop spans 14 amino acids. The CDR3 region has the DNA TGTGCCAGCAGCCACAAAGGGGGATCCTATGGCTACACCTTC. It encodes CASSHKGGSYGYTF.

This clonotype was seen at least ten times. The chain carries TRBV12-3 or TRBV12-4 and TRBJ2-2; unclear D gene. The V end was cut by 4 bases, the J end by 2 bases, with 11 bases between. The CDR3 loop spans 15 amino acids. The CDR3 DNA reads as TGTGCCAGCAGTTCTATCCTCTATAACACCGGGGAGCTGTTTTTT. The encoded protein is CASSSILYNTGELFF.

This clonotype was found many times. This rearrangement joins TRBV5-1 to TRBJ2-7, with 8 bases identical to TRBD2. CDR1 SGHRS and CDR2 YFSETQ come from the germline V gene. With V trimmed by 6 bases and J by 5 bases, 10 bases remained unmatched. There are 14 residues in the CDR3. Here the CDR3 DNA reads TGCGCCAGCAAGCCGTTAGCGGGACGCAACGAGCAGTACTTC. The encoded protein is CASKPLAGRNEQYF.

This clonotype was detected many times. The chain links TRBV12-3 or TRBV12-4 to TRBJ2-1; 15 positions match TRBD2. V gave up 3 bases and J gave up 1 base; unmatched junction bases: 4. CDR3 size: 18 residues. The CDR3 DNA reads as TGTGCCAGCAGTTTCGGGGGACTAGCGGGAGGATCCTACAATGAGCAGTTCTTC. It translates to CASSFGGLAGGSYNEQFF.

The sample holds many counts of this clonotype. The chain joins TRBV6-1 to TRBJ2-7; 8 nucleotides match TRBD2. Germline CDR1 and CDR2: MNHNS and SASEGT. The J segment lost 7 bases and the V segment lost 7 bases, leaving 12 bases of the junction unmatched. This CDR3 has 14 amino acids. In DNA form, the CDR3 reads TGTGCCAGCATCCTCGGACTAGCAGCTTTGGAGCAGTACTTC. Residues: CASILGLAALEQYF.

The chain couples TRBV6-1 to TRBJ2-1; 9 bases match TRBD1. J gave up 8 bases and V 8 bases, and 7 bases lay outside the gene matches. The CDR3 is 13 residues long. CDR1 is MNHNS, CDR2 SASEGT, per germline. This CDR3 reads CASGTGMEDEQFF. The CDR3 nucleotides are TGTGCCAGCGGGACAGGGATGGAAGATGAGCAGTTCTTC.

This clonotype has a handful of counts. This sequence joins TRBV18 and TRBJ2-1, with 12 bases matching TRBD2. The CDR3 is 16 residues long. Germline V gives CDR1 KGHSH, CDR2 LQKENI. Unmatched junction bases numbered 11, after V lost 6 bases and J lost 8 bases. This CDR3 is CASSLVRLAGVDEQFF. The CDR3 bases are TGTGCCAGCTCCCTAGTCAGACTAGCGGGAGTGGATGAGCAGTTCTTC.

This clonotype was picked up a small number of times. The CDR3 sequence: CSARNRGANTGELFF. Here the CDR3 DNA reads TGCAGTGCTAGGAACCGGGGGGCGAACACCGGGGAGCTGTTTTTT. The V and J genes are TRBV20-1 and TRBJ2-2; 7 nucleotides match TRBD2. The CDR3 has 15 amino acids. J was trimmed by 0 bases and V by 3 bases; bases with no gene match: 4. Germline V gene data show CDR1 as DFQATT and CDR2 as SNEGSKA (reference sequence).

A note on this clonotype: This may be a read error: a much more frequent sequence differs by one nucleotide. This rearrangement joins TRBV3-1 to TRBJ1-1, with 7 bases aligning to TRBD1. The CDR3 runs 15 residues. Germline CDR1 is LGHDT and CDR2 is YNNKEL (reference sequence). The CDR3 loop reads CASSQDNRGNTEASF. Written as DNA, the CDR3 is TGTGCCAGCAGCCAAGATAACAGGGGAAACACTGAAGCTTCCTTT.

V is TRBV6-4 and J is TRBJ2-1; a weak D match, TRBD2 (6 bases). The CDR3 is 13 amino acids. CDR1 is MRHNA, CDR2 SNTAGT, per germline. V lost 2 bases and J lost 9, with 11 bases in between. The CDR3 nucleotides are TGTGCCAGCAGTGACGGTTTGGGGGGTGAGCAGTTCTTC. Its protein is CASSDGLGGEQFF.

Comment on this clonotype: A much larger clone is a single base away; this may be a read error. In DNA, the CDR3 is TGTGCCAGCTCTCACCTTGGAAGGTGCACAGATACGCAGTATTTT. This encodes CASSHLGRCTDTQYF. The V gene is TRBV18, the J gene TRBJ2-3; D is unresolved. V shed 6 bases and J shed 1 base, with 14 bases lying between them. Looked up from germline, CDR1 is KGHSH and CDR2 is LQKENI. This CDR3 has 15 amino acids.

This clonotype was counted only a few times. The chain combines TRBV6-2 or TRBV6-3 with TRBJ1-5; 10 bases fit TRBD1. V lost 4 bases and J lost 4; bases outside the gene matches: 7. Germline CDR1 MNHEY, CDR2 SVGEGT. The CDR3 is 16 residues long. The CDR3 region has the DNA TGTGCCAGCAGTTCAGTGACAGGGGGCGGGAATCAGCCCCAGCATTTT. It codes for CASSSVTGGGNQPQHF.

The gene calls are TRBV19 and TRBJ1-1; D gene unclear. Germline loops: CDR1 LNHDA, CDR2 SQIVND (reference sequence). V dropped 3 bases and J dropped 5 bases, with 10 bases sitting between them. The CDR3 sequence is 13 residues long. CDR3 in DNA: TGTGCCAGTAGTATGGTAGGAGGGACTGAAGCTTTCTTT. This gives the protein CASSMVGGTEAFF. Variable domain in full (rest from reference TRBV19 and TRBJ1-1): DGGITQSPKYLFRKEGQNVTLSCEQNLNHDAMYWYRQDPGQGLRLIYYSQIVNDFQKGDIAEGYSVSREKKESFPLTVTSAQKNPTAFYLCASSMVGGTEAFFGQGTRLTVV.

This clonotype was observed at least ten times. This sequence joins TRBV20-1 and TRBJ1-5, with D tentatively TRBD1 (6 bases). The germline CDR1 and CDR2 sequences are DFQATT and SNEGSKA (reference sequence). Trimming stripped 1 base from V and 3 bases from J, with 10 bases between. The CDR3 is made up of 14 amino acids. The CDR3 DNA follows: TGCAGTGCTAGAGTGACAGGCTACAATCAGCCCCAGCATTTT. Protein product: CSARVTGYNQPQHF.

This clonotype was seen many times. The CDR3 loop is CASSYKKTETQYF. The CDR3 nucleotides read TGTGCCAGCAGTTACAAAAAGACCGAGACCCAGTACTTC. This chain links TRBV6-5 with TRBJ2-5; D gene unclear. CDR1 MNHEY and CDR2 SVGAGI come from the germline V gene. The CDR3 is 13 amino acids. Trimming removed 2 bases from V and 5 bases from J, with 9 bases in between.

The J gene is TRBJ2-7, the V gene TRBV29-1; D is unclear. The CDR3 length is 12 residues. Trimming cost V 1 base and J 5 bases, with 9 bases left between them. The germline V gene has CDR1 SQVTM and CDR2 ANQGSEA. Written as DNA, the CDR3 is TGCAGCGTTGAAGTGAGTTATAACGAGCAGTACTTC. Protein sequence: CSVEVSYNEQYF.